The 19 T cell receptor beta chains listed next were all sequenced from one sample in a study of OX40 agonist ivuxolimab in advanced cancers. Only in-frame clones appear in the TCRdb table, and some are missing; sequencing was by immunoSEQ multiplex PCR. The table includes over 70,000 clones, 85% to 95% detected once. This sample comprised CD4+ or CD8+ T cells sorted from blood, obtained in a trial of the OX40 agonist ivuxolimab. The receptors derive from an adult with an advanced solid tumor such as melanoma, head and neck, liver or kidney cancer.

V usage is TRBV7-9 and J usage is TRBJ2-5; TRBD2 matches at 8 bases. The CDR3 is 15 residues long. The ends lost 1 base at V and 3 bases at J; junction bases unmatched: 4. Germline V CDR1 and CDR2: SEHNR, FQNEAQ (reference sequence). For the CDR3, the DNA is TGTGCCAGCAGCTTAGTAGGTAGCGGGGAAGAGACCCAGTACTTC. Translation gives CASSLVGSGEETQYF.

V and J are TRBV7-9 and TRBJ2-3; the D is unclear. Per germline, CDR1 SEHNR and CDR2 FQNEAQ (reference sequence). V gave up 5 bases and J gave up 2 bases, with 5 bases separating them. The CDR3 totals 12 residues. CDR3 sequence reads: CASSPYTDTQYF. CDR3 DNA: TGTGCCAGCAGCCCATACACAGATACGCAGTATTTT.

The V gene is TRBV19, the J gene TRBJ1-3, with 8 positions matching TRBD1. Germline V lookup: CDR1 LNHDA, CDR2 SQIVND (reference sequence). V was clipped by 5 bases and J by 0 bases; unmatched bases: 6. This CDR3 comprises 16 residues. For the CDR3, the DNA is TGTGCCAGTAGTGTCGGACAGGGCCTCTCTGGAAACACCATATATTTT. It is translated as CASSVGQGLSGNTIYF.

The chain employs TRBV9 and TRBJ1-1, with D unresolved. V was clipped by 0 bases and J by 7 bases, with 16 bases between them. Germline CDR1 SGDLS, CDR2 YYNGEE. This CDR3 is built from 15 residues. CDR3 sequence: CASSVEDGDSDEAFF. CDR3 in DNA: TGTGCCAGCAGCGTAGAGGACGGGGATTCCGATGAAGCTTTCTTT.

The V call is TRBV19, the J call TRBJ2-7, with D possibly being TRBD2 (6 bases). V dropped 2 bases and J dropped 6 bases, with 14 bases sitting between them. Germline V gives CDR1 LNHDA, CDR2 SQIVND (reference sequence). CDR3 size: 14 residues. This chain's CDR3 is CASSIMDYGSEQYF. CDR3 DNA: TGTGCCAGTAGTATAATGGACTATGGGAGCGAGCAGTACTTC.

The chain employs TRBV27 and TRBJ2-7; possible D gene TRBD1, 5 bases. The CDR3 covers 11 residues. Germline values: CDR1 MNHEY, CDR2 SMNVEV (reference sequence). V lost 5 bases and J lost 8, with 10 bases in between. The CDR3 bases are TGTGCCAGCAGTCAGGGCCCCAAGCAGTACTTC. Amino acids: CASSQGPKQYF.

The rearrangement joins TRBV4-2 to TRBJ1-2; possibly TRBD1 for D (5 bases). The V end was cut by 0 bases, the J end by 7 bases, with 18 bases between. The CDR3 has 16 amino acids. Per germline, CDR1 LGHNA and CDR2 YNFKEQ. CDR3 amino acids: CASSQDSGDGHFGYTF. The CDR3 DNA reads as TGTGCCAGCAGCCAAGATTCTGGGGACGGCCACTTTGGCTACACCTTC.

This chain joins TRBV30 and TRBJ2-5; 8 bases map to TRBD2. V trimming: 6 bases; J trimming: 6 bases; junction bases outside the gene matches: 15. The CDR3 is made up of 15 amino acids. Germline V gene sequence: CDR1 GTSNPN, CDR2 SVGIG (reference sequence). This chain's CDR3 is CACTEGSGSGKTQYF. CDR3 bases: TGTGCCTGCACTGAGGGCAGCGGGAGTGGAAAGACCCAGTACTTC. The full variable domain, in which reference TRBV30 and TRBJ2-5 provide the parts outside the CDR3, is SQTIHQWPATLVQPVGSPLSLECTVEGTSNPNLYWYRQAAGRGLQLLFYSVGIGQISSEVPQNLSASRPQDRQFILSSKKLLLSDSGFYLCACTEGSGSGKTQYFGPGTRLLVL.

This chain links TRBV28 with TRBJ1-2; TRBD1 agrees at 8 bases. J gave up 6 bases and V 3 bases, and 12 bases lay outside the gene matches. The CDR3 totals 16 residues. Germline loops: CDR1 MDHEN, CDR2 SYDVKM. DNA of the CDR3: TGTGCCAGCAGTTTCCTTCTTCAGGGGGCGGAAAATGGCTACACCTTC. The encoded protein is CASSFLLQGAENGYTF.

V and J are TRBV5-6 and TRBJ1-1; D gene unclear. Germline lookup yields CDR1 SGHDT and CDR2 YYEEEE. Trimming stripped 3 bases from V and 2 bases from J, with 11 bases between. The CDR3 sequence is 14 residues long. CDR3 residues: CASSSLIVNTEAFF. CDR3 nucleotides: TGTGCCAGCAGCTCCCTCATTGTAAACACTGAAGCTTTCTTT.

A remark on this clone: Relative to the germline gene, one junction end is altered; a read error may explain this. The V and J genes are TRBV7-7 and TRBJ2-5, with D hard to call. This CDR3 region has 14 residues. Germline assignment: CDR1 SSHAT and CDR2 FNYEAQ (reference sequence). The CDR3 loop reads CASSFGKLWETQYF. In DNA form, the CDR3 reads TGTGCTAGCAGCTTCGGAAAGCTCTGGGAGACCCAGTACTTC.

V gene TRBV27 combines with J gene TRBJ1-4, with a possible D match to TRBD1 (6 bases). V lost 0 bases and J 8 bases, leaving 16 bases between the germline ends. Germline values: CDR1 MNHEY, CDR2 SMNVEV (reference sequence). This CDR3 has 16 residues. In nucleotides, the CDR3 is TGTGCCAGCAGTTTATCCCCTCCAGGGGTGGGGGAAAAACTGTTTTTT. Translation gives CASSLSPPGVGEKLFF.

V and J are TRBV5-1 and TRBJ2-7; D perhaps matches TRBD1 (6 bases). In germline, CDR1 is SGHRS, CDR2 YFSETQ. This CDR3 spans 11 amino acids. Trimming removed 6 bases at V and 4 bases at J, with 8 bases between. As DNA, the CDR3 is TGCGCCAGCAATCAGGGGTACGAGCAGTACTTC. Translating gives CASNQGYEQYF.

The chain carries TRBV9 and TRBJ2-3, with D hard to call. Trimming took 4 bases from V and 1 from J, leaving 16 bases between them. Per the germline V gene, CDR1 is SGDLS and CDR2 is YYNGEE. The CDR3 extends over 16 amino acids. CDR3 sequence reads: CASSPYGVGGTDTQYF. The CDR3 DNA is TGTGCCAGCAGCCCATACGGAGTTGGAGGCACAGATACGCAGTATTTT. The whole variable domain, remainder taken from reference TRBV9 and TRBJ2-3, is DSGVTQTPKHLITATGQRVTLRCSPRSGDLSVYWYQQSLDQGLQFLIQYYNGEERAKGNILERFSAQQFPDLHSELNLSSLELGDSALYFCASSPYGVGGTDTQYFGPGTRLTVL.

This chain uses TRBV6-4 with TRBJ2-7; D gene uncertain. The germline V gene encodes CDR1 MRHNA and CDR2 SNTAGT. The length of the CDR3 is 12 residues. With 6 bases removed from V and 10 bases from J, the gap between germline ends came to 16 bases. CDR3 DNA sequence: TGTGCCAGCAGCGACGTTTGGGGATACCAGTACTTC. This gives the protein CASSDVWGYQYF.

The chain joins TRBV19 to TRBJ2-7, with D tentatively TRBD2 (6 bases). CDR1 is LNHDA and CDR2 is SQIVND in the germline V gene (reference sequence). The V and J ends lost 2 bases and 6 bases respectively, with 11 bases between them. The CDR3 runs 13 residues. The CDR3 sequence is CASSITGGLEQYF. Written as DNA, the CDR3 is TGTGCCAGTAGTATAACCGGAGGGCTCGAGCAGTACTTC.

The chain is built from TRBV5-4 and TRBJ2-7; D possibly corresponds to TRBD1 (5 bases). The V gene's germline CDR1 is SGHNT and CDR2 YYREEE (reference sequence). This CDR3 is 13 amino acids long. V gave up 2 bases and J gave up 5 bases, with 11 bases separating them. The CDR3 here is CASSFNRFHEQYF. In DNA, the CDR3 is TGTGCCAGCAGCTTTAACAGGTTCCACGAGCAGTACTTC.

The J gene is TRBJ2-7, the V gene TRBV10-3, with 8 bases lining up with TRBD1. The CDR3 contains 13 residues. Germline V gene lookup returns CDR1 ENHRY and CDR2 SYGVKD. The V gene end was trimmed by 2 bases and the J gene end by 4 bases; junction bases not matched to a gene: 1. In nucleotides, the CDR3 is TGTGCCATCAGTGAGACAGGGGGTTACGAGCAGTACTTC. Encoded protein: CAISETGGYEQYF.

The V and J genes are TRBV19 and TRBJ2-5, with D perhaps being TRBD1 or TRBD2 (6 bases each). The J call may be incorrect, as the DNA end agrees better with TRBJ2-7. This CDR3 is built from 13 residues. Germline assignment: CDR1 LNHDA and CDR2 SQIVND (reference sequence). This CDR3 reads CASMRRGAYEQYF. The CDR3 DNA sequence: TGTGCCAGTATGCGGAGGGGGGCCTACGAGCAGTACTTC.